The sequence of this TCR beta chain was determined in a study of T cell repertoires in cytomegalovirus infection. This clonotype was counted ten times or more. The target antigen is unknown. The CDR3 is 13 amino acids. Per the germline V gene, CDR1 is SGHTA and CDR2 is FQGNSA. V lost 2 bases and J 5 bases, leaving 7 bases between the germline ends. TCRdb reprocessed the reads with MiXCR, giving one entry per CDR3 protein. The data show about 480,000 distinct CDR3 sequences, 30% to 40% seen once. V usage is TRBV7-2 and J usage is TRBJ2-1; no clear D gene. The receptor's source is a human donor in good health (CMV status not recorded). Some clones in this sample may be carry-over from other donors' samples. This specimen consisted of cultured PBMCs, obtained from culture after CMV antigen stimulation. CDR3 loop: CASSLSNDNEQFF. The CDR3 coding sequence is TGTGCCAGCAGCTTAAGTAACGACAATGAGCAGTTCTTC.